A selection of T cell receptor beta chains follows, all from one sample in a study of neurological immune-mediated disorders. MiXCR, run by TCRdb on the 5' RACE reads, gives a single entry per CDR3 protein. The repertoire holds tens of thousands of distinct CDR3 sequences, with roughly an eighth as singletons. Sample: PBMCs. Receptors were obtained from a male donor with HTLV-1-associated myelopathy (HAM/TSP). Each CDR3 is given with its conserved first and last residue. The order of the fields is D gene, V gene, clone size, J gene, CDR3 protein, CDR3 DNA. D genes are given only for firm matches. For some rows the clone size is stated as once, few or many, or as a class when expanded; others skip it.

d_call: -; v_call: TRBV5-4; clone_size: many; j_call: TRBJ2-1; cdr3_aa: CASSLAPLHEQFF; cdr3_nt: TGTGCCAGCAGCTTGGCCCCCCTTCATGAGCAGTTCTTC
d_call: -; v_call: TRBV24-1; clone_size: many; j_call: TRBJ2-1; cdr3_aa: CATSTASYEQFF; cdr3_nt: TGTGCCACCAGTACGGCTAGCTATGAGCAGTTCTTC
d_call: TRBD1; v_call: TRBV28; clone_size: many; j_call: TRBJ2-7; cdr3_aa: CASRTTGGLTYEQYF; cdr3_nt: TGTGCCAGCAGAACGACAGGGGGCCTAACCTACGAGCAGTACTTC
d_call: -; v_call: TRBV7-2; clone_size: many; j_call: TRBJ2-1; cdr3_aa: CASSSWDFSYNEQFF; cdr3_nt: TGTGCCAGCAGCTCATGGGACTTCTCCTACAATGAGCAGTTCTTC
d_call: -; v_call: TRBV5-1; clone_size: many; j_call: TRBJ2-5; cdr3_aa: CASSFEGETQYF; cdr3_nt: TGCGCCAGCAGCTTTGAGGGAGAGACCCAGTACTTC
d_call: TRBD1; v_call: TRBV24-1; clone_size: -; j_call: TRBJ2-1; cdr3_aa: CATSEITGTGLDEQFF; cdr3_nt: TGTGCCACCAGTGAAATAACCGGGACAGGGCTGGATGAGCAGTTCTTC
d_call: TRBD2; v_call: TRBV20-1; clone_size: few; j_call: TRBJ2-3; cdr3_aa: CSAESRRGTSGVTRSDTQYF; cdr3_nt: TGCAGTGCGGAGAGTAGGCGCGGGACTAGCGGGGTCACTAGATCAGATACGCAGTATTTT
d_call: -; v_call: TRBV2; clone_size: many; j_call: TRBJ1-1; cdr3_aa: CASTVDTGGYTEAFF; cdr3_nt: TGTGCCAGCACGGTCGATACGGGGGGGTACACTGAAGCTTTCTTT
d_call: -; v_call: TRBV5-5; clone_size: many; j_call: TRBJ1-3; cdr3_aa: CASSLGRTGNTIYF; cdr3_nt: TGTGCCAGCAGCTTGGGCAGGACTGGAAACACCATATATTTT
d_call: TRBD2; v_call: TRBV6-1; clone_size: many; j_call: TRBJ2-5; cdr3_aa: CASSLAGEQETQYF; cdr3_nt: TGTGCCAGCAGTCTAGCGGGGGAGCAAGAGACCCAGTACTTC
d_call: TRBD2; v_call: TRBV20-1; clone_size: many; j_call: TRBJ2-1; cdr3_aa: CSAARLAGAYNEQFF; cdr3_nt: TGCAGTGCTGCCCGACTAGCGGGGGCCTACAATGAGCAGTTCTTC
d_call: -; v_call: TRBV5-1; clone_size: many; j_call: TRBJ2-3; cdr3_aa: CASSQTGGTQYF; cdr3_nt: TGCGCCAGCAGCCAGACCGGCGGGACGCAGTATTTT
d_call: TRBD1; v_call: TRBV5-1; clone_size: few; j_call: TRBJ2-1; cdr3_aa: CASRTGANSYNEQFF; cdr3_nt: TGCGCCAGCAGGACAGGGGCTAACTCCTACAATGAGCAGTTCTTC
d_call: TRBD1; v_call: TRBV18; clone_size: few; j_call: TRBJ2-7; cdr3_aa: CASSPGQATYEQYF; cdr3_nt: TGTGCCAGCTCACCGGGACAGGCCACCTACGAGCAGTACTTC
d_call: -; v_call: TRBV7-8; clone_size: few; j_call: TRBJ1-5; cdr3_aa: CASSGGPNQPQHF; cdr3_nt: TGTGCCAGCAGCGGGGGCCCCAATCAGCCCCAGCATTTT
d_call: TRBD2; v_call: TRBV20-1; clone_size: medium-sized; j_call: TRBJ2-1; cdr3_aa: CSAPGSGDTGEQFF; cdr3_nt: TGCAGTGCCCCGGGTAGCGGGGATACGGGAGAGCAGTTCTTC
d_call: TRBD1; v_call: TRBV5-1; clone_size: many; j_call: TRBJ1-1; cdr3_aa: CASSSRTGMNTEAFF; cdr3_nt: TGCGCCAGCAGCTCCCGGACAGGGATGAACACTGAAGCTTTCTTT
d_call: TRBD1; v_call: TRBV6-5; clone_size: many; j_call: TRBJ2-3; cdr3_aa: CASSDRGPPDTQYF; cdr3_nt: TGTGCCAGCTCCGACAGGGGCCCCCCAGATACGCAGTATTTT
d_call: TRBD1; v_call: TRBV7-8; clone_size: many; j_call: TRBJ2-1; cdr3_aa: CASSLLVRGQWTYNEQFF; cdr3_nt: TGTGCCAGCAGCCTCTTGGTCCGGGGACAGTGGACCTACAATGAGCAGTTCTTC
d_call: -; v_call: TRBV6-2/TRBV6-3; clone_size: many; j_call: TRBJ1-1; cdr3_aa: CASSYSTRAKTAYTEAFF; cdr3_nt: TGTGCCAGCAGTTACTCGACCAGGGCAAAGACGGCATACACTGAAGCTTTCTTT
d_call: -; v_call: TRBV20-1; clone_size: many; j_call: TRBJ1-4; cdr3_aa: CSARWDPNEKLFF; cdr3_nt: TGCAGTGCTAGATGGGACCCCAATGAAAAACTGTTTTTT
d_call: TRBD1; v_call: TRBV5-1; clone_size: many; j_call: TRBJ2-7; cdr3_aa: CASTLTGGSFSYEQYF; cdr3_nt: TGCGCCAGCACCTTGACAGGGGGCAGTTTCTCCTACGAGCAGTACTTC
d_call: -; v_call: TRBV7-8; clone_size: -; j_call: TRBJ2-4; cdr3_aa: CASSGGCGEAKNIQYF; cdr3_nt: TGTGCCAGCAGCGGTGGTTGCGGGGAAGCCAAAAACATTCAGTACTTC
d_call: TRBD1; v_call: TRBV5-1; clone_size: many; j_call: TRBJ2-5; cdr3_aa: CASSLQGKETQYF; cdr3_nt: TGCGCCAGCAGCTTACAGGGGAAAGAGACCCAGTACTTC
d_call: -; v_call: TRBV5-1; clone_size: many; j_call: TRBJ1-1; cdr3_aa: CASSFHGADGTEAFF; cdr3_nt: TGCGCCAGCAGCTTCCACGGAGCAGATGGCACTGAAGCTTTCTTT
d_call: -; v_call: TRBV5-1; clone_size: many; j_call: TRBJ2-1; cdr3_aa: CASSFGRESDEQFF; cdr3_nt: TGCGCCAGCAGCTTTGGCAGGGAAAGCGATGAGCAGTTCTTC
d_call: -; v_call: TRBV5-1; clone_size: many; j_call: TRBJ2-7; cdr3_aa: CASSLSTYAYEQYF; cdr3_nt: TGCGCCAGCAGCTTGTCTACATACGCCTACGAGCAGTACTTC
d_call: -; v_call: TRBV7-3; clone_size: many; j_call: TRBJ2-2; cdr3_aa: CASSSPRTGELFF; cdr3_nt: TGTGCCAGCAGCTCCCCTAGAACCGGGGAGCTGTTTTTT
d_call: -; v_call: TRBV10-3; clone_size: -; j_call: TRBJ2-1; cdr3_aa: CAIKSTNEQFF; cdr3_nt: TGTGCCATCAAGTCGACCAATGAGCAGTTCTTC
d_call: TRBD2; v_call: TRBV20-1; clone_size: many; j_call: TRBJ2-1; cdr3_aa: CSALLAGGLWEQFF; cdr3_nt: TGCAGTGCTCTTCTAGCGGGGGGGCTTTGGGAGCAGTTCTTC
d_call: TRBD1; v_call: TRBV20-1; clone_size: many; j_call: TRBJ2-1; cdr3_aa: CSAIRTGNHEQFF; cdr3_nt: TGCAGTGCTATCCGGACAGGGAACCATGAGCAGTTCTTC